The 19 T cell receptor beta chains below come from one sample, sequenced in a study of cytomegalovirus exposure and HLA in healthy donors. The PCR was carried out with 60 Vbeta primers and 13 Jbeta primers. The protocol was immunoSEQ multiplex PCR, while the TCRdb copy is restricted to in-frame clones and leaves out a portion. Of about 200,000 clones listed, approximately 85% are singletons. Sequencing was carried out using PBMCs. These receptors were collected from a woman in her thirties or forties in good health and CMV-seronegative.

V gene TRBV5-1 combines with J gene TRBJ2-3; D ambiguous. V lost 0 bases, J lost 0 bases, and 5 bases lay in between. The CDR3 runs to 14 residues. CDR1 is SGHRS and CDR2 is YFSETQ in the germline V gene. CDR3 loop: CASSLGPSTDTQYF. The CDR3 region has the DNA TGCGCCAGCAGCTTGGGTCCAAGCACAGATACGCAGTATTTT.

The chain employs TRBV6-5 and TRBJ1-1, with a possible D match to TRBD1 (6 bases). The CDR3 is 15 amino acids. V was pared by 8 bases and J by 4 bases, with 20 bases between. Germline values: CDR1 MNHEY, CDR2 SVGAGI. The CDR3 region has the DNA TGTGCCAGCTGGGGGGGTACAGGGACTCCCACTGAAGCTTTCTTT. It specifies CASWGGTGTPTEAFF.

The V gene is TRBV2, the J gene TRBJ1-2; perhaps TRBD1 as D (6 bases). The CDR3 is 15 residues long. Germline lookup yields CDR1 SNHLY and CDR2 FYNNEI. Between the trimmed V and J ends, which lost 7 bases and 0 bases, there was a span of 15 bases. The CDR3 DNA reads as TGTGCCAGCAACTTAATTACAGGGTCTAACTATGGCTACACCTTC. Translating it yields CASNLITGSNYGYTF.

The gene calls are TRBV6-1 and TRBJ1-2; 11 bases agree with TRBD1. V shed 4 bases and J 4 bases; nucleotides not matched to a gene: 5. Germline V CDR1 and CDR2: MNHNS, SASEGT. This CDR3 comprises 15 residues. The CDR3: CASSGTGGVSYGYTF. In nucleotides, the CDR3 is TGTGCCAGCAGTGGGACAGGGGGCGTGAGCTATGGCTACACCTTC.

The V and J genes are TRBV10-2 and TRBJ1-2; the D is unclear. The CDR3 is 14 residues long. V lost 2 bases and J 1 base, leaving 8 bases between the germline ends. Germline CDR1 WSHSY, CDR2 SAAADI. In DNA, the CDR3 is TGCGCCAGCAGTGAGCTTGGCAGTAACTATGGCTACACCTTC. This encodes CASSELGSNYGYTF.

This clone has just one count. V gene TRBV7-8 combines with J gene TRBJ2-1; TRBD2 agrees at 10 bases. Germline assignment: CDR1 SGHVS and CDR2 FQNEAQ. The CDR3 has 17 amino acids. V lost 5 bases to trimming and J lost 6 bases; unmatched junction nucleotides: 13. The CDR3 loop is CASSPYLLAGNSNEQFF. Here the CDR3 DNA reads TGTGCCAGCAGCCCCTATTTACTAGCGGGAAATTCCAATGAGCAGTTCTTC.

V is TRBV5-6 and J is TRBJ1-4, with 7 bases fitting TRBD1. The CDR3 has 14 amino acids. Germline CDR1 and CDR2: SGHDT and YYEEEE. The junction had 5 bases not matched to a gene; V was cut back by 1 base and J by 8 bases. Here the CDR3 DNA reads TGTGCCAGCAGCTTGAGACAGGGTGGGGAAAAACTGTTTTTT. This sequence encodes CASSLRQGGEKLFF.

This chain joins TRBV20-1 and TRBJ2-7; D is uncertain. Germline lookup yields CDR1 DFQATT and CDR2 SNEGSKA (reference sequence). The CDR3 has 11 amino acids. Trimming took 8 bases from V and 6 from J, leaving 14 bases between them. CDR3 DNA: TGCAGTTCCAGGATGTCCCTCGAGCAGTACTTC. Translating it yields CSSRMSLEQYF.

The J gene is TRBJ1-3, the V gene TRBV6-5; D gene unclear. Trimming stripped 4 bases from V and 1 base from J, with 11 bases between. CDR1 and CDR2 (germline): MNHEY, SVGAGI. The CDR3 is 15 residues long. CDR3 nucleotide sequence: TGTGCCAGCAGTTCCGGGTTCCCTTCTGGAAACACCATATATTTT. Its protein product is CASSSGFPSGNTIYF.

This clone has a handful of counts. The CDR3 DNA sequence: TGTGCCAGCAGCGACTCTCTCTCTGAAGCTTTCTTT. Residues: CASSDSLSEAFF. The chain joins TRBV6-1 to TRBJ1-1, with D unclear. There are 12 residues in the CDR3. The V end lost 6 bases, the J end lost 6 bases, and 11 bases lay between the germline ends. Germline V lookup: CDR1 MNHNS, CDR2 SASEGT.

The CDR3 reads CSVDGLTSTDTQYF. As DNA, the CDR3 is TGCAGCGTTGACGGGTTGACCAGCACAGATACGCAGTATTTT. The chain employs TRBV29-1 and TRBJ2-3; D is uncertain. Germline CDR1 reads SQVTM; CDR2 reads ANQGSEA. CDR3 length: 14 residues. The V end was cut by 3 bases, the J end by 0 bases, with 10 bases between.

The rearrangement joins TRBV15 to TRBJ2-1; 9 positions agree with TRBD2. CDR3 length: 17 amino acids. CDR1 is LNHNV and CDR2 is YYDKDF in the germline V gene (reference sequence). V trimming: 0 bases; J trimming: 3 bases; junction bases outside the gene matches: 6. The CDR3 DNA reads TGTGCCACCAGCAGAGATTGGGGGCGGGAGGGCTACAATGAGCAGTTCTTC. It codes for CATSRDWGREGYNEQFF. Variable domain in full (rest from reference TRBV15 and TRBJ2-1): DAMVIQNPRYQVTQFGKPVTLSCSQTLNHNVMYWYQQKSSQAPKLLFHYYDKDFNNEADTPDNFQSRRPNTSFCFLDIRSPGLGDTAMYLCATSRDWGREGYNEQFFGPGTRLTVL.

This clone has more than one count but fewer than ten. CDR3 bases: TGTGCCAGCAGTTTATCTGCGGGATGGCACGGGGAGCTGTTTTTT. Encoded protein: CASSLSAGWHGELFF. J is TRBJ2-2 and V is TRBV27, with D possibly TRBD2 on 6 matching bases. V lost 0 bases to trimming and J lost 7 bases, with 12 bases between them. The CDR3 covers 15 residues. Germline V lookup: CDR1 MNHEY, CDR2 SMNVEV (reference sequence).

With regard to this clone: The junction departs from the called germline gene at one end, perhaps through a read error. The CDR3 here is CASSYSSGVVNAEAFF. Written as DNA, the CDR3 is TGTGCCAGCAGTTACTCATCCGGGGTGGTGAACGCTGAAGCTTTCTTT. The gene calls are TRBV6-5 and TRBJ1-1; D not resolved. CDR3 length: 16 amino acids. The germline V gene encodes CDR1 MNHEY and CDR2 SVGAGI.

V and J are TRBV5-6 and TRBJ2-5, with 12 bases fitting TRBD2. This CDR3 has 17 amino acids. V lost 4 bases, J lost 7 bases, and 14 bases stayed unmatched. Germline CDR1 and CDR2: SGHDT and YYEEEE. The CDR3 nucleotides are TGTGCCAGCAGCATAGGACTAGCGGGATTTTACGTCGGGACCCAGTACTTC. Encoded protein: CASSIGLAGFYVGTQYF.

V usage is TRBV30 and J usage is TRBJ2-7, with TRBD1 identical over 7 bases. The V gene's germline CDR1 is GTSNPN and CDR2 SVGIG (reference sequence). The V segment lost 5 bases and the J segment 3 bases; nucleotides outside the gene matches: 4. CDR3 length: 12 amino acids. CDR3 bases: TGTGCCTGGGCCCGACAGGGCTACGAGCAGTACTTC. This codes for CAWARQGYEQYF. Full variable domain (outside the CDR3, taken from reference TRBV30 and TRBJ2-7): SQTIHQWPATLVQPVGSPLSLECTVEGTSNPNLYWYRQAAGRGLQLLFYSVGIGQISSEVPQNLSASRPQDRQFILSSKKLLLSDSGFYLCAWARQGYEQYFGPGTRLTVT.

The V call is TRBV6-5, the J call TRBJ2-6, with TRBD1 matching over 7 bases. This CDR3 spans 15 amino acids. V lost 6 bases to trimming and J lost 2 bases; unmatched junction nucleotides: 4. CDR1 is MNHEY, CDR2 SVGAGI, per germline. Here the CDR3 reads CASRTGNPGANVLTF. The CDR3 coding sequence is TGTGCCAGCAGGACAGGGAATCCTGGGGCCAACGTCCTGACTTTC.

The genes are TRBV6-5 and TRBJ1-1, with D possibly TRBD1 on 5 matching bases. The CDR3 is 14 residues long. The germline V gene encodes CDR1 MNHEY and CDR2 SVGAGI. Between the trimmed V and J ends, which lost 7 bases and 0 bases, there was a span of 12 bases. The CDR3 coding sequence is TGTGCCAGCAATGCCGGGACTCTGAACACTGAAGCTTTCTTT. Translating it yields CASNAGTLNTEAFF.

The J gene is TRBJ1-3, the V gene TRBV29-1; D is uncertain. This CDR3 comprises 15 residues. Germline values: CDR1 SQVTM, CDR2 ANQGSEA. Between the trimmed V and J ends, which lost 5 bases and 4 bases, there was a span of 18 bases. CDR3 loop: CSVLGPTRLGNTIYF. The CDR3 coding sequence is TGCAGCGTTCTCGGGCCGACTCGACTAGGAAACACCATATATTTT. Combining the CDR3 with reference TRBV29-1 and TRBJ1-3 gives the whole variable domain SAVISQKPSRDICQRGTSLTIQCQVDSQVTMMFWYRQQPGQSLTLIATANQGSEATYESGFVIDKFPISRPNLTFSTLTVSNMSPEDSSIYLCSVLGPTRLGNTIYFGEGSWLTVV.